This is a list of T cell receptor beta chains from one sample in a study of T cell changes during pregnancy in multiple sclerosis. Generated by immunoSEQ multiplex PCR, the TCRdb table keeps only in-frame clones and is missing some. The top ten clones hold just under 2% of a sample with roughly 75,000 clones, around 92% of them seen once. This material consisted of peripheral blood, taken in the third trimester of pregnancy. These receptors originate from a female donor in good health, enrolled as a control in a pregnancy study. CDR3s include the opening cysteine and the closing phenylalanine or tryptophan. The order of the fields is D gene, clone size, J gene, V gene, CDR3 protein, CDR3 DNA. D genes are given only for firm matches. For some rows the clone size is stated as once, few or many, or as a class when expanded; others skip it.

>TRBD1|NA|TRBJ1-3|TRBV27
CASSFSHYRTGGNTIYF
TGTGCCAGCAGTTTTTCTCATTACCGGACAGGTGGGAACACCATATATTTT
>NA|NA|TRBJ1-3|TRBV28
CASSLAGERGNTIYF
TGTGCCAGCAGTTTGGCCGGGGAAAGGGGAAACACCATATATTTT
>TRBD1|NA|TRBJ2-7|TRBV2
CASSDPDRESRIYEQYF
TGTGCCAGCAGTGACCCGGACAGGGAGTCGCGTATCTACGAGCAGTACTTC
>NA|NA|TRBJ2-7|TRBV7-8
CASSLELYEQYF
TGTGCCAGCAGCTTAGAGCTATACGAGCAGTACTTC
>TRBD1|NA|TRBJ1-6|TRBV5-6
CASSLGAAGQFNSPLHF
TGTGCCAGCAGCTTGGGAGCTGCGGGACAGTTTAATTCACCCCTCCACTTT
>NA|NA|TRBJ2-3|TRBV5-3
CARSFGQGTDTQYF
TGTGCCAGAAGCTTCGGTCAGGGCACAGATACGCAGTATTTT
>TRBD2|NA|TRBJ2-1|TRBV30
CAWGLADNEQFF
TGTGCCTGGGGACTAGCGGACAATGAGCAGTTCTTC
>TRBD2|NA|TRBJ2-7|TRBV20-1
CSAGDYREQYF
TGCAGTGCTGGGGACTACCGAGAGCAGTACTTC
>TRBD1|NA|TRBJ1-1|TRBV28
CASSQGTGAALNTEAFF
TGTGCCAGCAGCCAAGGGACAGGAGCCGCTTTGAACACTGAAGCTTTCTTT
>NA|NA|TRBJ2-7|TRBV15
CATSRAPGAAHAYEQYF
TGTGCCACCAGCAGAGCCCCCGGAGCGGCCCATGCCTACGAGCAGTACTTC
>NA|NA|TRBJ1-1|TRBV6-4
CASKNTWTANRAFF
TGTGCCAGCAAAAACACATGGACAGCGAATCGGGCTTTCTTT
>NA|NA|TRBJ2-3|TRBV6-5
CASSYASASTDTQYF
TGTGCCAGCAGTTACGCTAGCGCGAGCACAGATACGCAGTATTTT
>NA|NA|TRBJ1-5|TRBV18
CASSPARDGQPQHF
TGTGCCAGCTCACCAGCCAGGGATGGACAGCCCCAGCATTTT
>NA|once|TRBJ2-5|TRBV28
CASIRGGGSQETQYF
TGTGCCAGCATCCGAGGTGGGGGCAGCCAAGAGACCCAGTACTTC
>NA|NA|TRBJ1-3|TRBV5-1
CASSFLGQDFSSGNTIYF
TGCGCCAGCAGCTTTCTGGGACAAGACTTTTCCTCTGGAAACACCATATATTTT
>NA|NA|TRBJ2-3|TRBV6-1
CASSESGDTQYF
TGTGCCAGCAGCGAGAGCGGGGATACGCAGTATTTT
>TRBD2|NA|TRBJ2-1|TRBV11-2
CASSSPLTTSGAEQFF
TGTGCCAGCAGCTCACCCCTGACGACTAGCGGGGCGGAGCAGTTCTTC
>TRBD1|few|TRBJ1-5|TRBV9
CASSPGGGGGNQPQHF
TGTGCCAGCAGCCCCGGAGGGGGCGGAGGCAATCAGCCCCAGCATTTT
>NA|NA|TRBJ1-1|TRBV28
CASSPLQGSDTEAFF
TGTGCCAGCAGCCCATTACAGGGCAGTGACACTGAAGCTTTCTTT
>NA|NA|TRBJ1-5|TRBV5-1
CASSFDSPSQPQHF
TGCGCCAGCAGCTTTGATTCACCTAGTCAGCCCCAGCATTTT
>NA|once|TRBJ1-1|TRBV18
CASSPMGSTEAFF
TGTGCCAGCTCACCAATGGGGAGCACTGAAGCTTTCTTT
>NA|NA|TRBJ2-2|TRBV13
CASSSAGERELFF
TGTGCCAGCAGTTCCGCAGGGGAAAGGGAGCTGTTTTTT
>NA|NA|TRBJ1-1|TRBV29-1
CSAQMGGGAAEAFF
TGCAGCGCCCAGATGGGGGGAGGGGCGGCTGAAGCTTTCTTT
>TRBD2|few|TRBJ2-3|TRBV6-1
CASSARRQLAGRGDTQYF
TGTGCCAGCAGTGCCCGCCGGCAACTAGCGGGGCGAGGGGATACGCAGTATTTT
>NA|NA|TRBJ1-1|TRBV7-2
CASSLEPSRLTEAFF
TGTGCCAGCAGCTTAGAGCCCTCTAGGCTCACTGAAGCTTTCTTT
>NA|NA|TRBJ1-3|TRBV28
CASIPHTGGNTIYF
TGTGCCAGCATTCCCCACACGGGAGGAAACACCATATATTTT
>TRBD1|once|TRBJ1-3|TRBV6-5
CASMDRAAGNTIYF
TGTGCCAGCATGGACAGGGCGGCTGGAAACACCATATATTTT
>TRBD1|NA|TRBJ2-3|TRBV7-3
CASSSGQSTDTQYF
TGTGCCAGCAGCTCGGGACAGAGCACAGATACGCAGTATTTT
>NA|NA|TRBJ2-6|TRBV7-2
CASSLAPPGAYSGANVLTF
TGTGCCAGCAGCTTAGCCCCTCCAGGGGCCTATTCTGGGGCCAACGTCCTGACTTTC
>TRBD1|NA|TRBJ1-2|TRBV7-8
CASSTDRGYGYTF
TGTGCCAGCAGCACCGACAGGGGGTATGGCTACACCTTC
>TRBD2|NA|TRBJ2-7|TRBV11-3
CASSLGSGSSYEQYF
TGTGCCAGCAGCTTAGGTAGCGGGAGTAGTTACGAGCAGTACTTC
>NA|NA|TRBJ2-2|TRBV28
CASSTGWAGELFF
TGTGCCAGCAGTACAGGGTGGGCCGGGGAGCTGTTTTTT
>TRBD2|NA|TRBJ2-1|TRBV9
CASSVGGLSGSGEQFF
TGTGCCAGCAGCGTAGGGGGACTAAGCGGGAGTGGTGAGCAGTTCTTC
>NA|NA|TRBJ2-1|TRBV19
CASSMGGARNEQFF
TGTGCCAGTAGTATGGGCGGGGCCCGGAATGAGCAGTTCTTC
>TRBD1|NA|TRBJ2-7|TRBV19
CASSIAPGQGNEQYF
TGTGCCAGTAGTATAGCCCCGGGACAGGGGAACGAGCAGTACTTC
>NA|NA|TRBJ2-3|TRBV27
CASSLSGRQGRATDTQYF
TGTGCCAGCAGTTTATCGGGTCGGCAGGGGAGGGCCACAGATACGCAGTATTTT